This TCR beta chain was sequenced during a study of CD8 T cells in ankylosing spondylitis. Per germline, CDR1 SNHLY and CDR2 FYNNEI. This CDR3 is 14 amino acids long. Trimming removed 4 bases from V and 7 bases from J; junction bases left unmatched: 7. Whole-study results and caveats: Blood from ankylosing spondylitis patients appeared to carry a characteristic roughly eight-variant TCR beta motif. Enrichment of disease-linked clones was reportedly significant in matched ankylosing spondylitis synovial fluid. Disease-linked clones, CD8+, were relatively rare in peripheral blood.

For TCR beta, libraries came from quantitative 5'-RACE with molecular barcodes. One entry per CDR3 protein, called by TCRdb with MiXCR from the 5' RACE reads. The sample lists about 250,000 distinct CDR3 sequences; 15% to 20% were seen once. Comments on this clonotype: Its matching antigen is unknown.

What was sequenced was blood, either unsorted or a sorted T cell fraction (not recorded which). This rearrangement joins TRBV2 to TRBJ2-7; the match to TRBD2 covers 10 bases. The source of this sequence is a male donor with ankylosing spondylitis or in good health (not recorded which). CDR3 loop: CASSVAGGPKEQYF. CDR3 DNA: TGTGCCAGCAGTGTAGCGGGAGGACCAAAAGAGCAGTACTTC. The whole variable domain, remainder taken from reference TRBV2 and TRBJ2-7, is EPEVTQTPSHQVTQMGQEVILRCVPISNHLYFYWYRQILGQKVEFLVSFYNNEISEKSEIFDDQFSVERPDGSNFTLKIRSTKLEDSAMYFCASSVAGGPKEQYFGPGTRLTVT.